The sequence of this T cell receptor (beta chain) was determined in a study of T cells in Graves' hyperthyroidism and ophthalmopathy. PBMCs were collected from a roughly 10 ml volume of fresh peripheral blood. Amplified TCR beta CDR3 regions derived from RNA transcripts. HTBI primers drove first-round RT-PCR of the TCR CDR3. Via MiXCR, TCRdb re-called the multiplex PCR reads, giving one row per CDR3 protein. Of around 800,000 distinct CDR3 sequences listed, roughly 40% are singletons. Per germline, CDR1 MNHNS and CDR2 SASEGT. This CDR3 is built from 14 residues. The V and J ends lost 4 bases and 7 bases respectively, with 16 bases between them.

The rearrangement joins TRBV6-1 to TRBJ1-2; possible D gene TRBD1, 6 bases. This clonotype was obtained from a man younger than 35 with Graves' hyperthyroidism. Sequencing was done on a sample of blood. The CDR3 region is CASSGPGTISGYTF. CDR3 nucleotide sequence: TGTGCCAGCAGTGGGCCCGGGACAATCAGTGGCTACACCTTC.